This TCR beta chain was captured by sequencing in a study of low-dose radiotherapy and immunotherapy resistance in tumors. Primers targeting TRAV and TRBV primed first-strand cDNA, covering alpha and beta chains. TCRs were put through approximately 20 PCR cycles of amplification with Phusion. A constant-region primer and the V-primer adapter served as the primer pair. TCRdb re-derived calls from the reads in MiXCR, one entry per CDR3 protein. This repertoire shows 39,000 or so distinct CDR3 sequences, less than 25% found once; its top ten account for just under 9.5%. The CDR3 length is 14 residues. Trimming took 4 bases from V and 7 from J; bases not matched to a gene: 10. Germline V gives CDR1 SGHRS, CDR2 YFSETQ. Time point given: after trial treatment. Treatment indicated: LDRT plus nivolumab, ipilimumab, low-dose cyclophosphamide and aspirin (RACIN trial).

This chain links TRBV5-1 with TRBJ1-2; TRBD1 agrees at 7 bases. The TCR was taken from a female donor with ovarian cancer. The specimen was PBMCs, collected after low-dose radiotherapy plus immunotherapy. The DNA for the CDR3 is TGCGCCAGCAGCATCAATCAGGGGGAGAGTGGCTACACCTTC. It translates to CASSINQGESGYTF.